The rows below give T cell receptor beta chains drawn from one sample of a study of blood T cells in healthy people across ages. TCRdb processed the 5' RACE reads anew with MiXCR; each CDR3 protein has one entry. The sample records 700,000 or so distinct CDR3 sequences, 20% to 25% being singletons. Sequenced: blood. The receptors come from a man aged 65-85 years in good health. CDR3s include the opening cysteine and the closing phenylalanine or tryptophan. A D gene is named only where the DNA matches it firmly. The listing skips clone size in some rows; elsewhere it reads once, few, many or a size class.

J	V	size	length	D	DNA	CDR3
TRBJ1-3	TRBV5-1	.	17	.	TGCGCCAGCAGCTTGGGAGGAGGCCAGACTCTGGGAAACACCATATATTTT	CASSLGGGQTLGNTIYF
TRBJ1-1	TRBV12-3/TRBV12-4	.	13	.	TGTGCCAGCGGATTCTTCATGAACACTGAAGCTTTCTTT	CASGFFMNTEAFF
TRBJ2-7	TRBV5-1	few	12	.	TGCGCCAGCAGCGAACAGGATTACGAGCAGTACTTC	CASSEQDYEQYF
TRBJ1-2	TRBV6-5	.	15	.	TGTGCCAGCAGACCCAGCAGGGGAGTCATCTATGGCTACACCTTC	CASRPSRGVIYGYTF
TRBJ2-1	TRBV5-1	.	14	.	TGCGCCAGCAGCCCCTCCTCCGGGAACGATGAGCAGTTCTTC	CASSPSSGNDEQFF
TRBJ2-5	TRBV10-3	few	13	TRBD2	TGTGCCATCAGCAGGACTAGCGGGGTATTAGGCTACTTC	CAISRTSGVLGYF
TRBJ2-1	TRBV12-3/TRBV12-4	.	15	.	TGTGCCAGCAGTTTAAGGAGCTACCCATACAATGAGCAGTTCTTC	CASSLRSYPYNEQFF
TRBJ1-5	TRBV20-1	.	12	.	TGCAGTGCTGGGCGACATAATCAGCCCCAGCATTTT	CSAGRHNQPQHF
TRBJ2-5	TRBV15	.	12	.	TGTGCCACCAGTAACCGAGTCGATGGGCAGTACTTC	CATSNRVDGQYF
TRBJ2-5	TRBV7-2	few	17	TRBD2	TGTGCCAGCAGCTTAAGCTCAGGGACTAGCTCAAAAGAGACCCAGTACTTC	CASSLSSGTSSKETQYF
TRBJ1-5	TRBV20-1	.	13	.	TGCAGTGCTAGAATGGGGAGGGACCAGCCCCAGCATTTT	CSARMGRDQPQHF
TRBJ2-3	TRBV4-2	.	16	.	TGTGCCAGCAGCCAAGAAGGGCGGCTGGACACAGATACGCAGTATTTT	CASSQEGRLDTDTQYF
TRBJ1-1	TRBV20-1	.	14	TRBD1	TGCAGTGCTGGGACAGGACCCATGAACACTGAAGCTTTCTTT	CSAGTGPMNTEAFF
TRBJ1-2	TRBV29-1	few	13	TRBD1	TGCAGCGTTGAACCCGACAGGGGCTATGGCTACACCTTC	CSVEPDRGYGYTF
TRBJ2-5	TRBV10-3	.	15	TRBD2	TGTGCCATCAGTCGGACTAGTGGGACTCAAGAGACCCAGTACTTC	CAISRTSGTQETQYF
TRBJ2-1	TRBV3-1	few	12	.	TGTGCCAGCTTGGGTAGAGGGAGTGAGCAGTTCTTC	CASLGRGSEQFF
TRBJ2-3	TRBV7-2	.	18	TRBD2	TGTGCCAGCAGCTTAGCGCAAATAGCGGGGGCTAGCACAGATACGCAGTATTTT	CASSLAQIAGASTDTQYF
TRBJ1-4	TRBV28	few	14	.	TGTGCCAGCAGTTTAGGGGGAAGGAATGAAAAACTGTTTTTT	CASSLGGRNEKLFF
TRBJ2-7	TRBV23-1	.	16	TRBD1	TGCGCCAGCAGTCAAGGGGACAGCCTCCTTAGCTACGAGCAGTACTTC	CASSQGDSLLSYEQYF
TRBJ2-7	TRBV12-3/TRBV12-4	many	13	.	TGTGCCAGCAGTTTAGCGACGTCCTACGAGCAGTACTTC	CASSLATSYEQYF
TRBJ1-1	TRBV9	many	14	TRBD1	TGTGCCAGCAGCCCAGGACAGGGGGCCTCTGAAGCTTTCTTT	CASSPGQGASEAFF
TRBJ1-6	TRBV3-1	few	12	TRBD1	TGTGCCAGCAGCCAAGATTGGACAGGCCTCCACTTT	CASSQDWTGLHF
TRBJ2-1	TRBV9	.	18	TRBD1	TGTGCCAGCAGCGCCTCCCGGGACAGGGGGCTCTCCTACAATGAGCAGTTCTTC	CASSASRDRGLSYNEQFF
TRBJ2-1	TRBV6-2/TRBV6-3	.	20	TRBD2	TGTGCCAGCTGCCACCGAGCTAGCGGGATTTTCGATTGGGACTACAATGAGCAGTTCTTC	CASCHRASGIFDWDYNEQFF
TRBJ1-4	TRBV5-1	many	14	TRBD1	TGTGCCAGCAGCCCGGGGACAGTTAATGAAAAACTGTTTTTT	CASSPGTVNEKLFF
TRBJ2-3	TRBV20-1	few	15	.	TGCAGTGCTAGGTTCGCGGGGATCCGCACAGATACGCAGTATTTT	CSARFAGIRTDTQYF
TRBJ2-3	TRBV7-2	.	15	.	TGTGCCAGCAGCCCACACGGACTTAGCACAGATACGCAGTATTTT	CASSPHGLSTDTQYF
TRBJ2-4	TRBV7-6	few	12	TRBD2	TGTGCCAGCAGCGTCCTAGCGGGAATTCAGTACTTC	CASSVLAGIQYF
TRBJ2-7	TRBV20-1	few	16	TRBD1	TGCAGTGCTAGAGCTTCTTGGGGACAGGGTGGTGGCGAGCAGTACTTC	CSARASWGQGGGEQYF
TRBJ2-1	TRBV5-1	few	14	TRBD2	TGCGCCAGCAGGACGACTAGCGGGCGTCTCGAGCAGTTCTTC	CASRTTSGRLEQFF
TRBJ1-3	TRBV2	few	15	TRBD1	TGTGCCAGCAGTAGGGACAGCGGCTCTGGAAACACCATATATTTT	CASSRDSGSGNTIYF
TRBJ2-3	TRBV10-2	.	19	TRBD1	TGCGCCAGCAGTCTATGGACAGGGACCTCTTTTTCTAGCACAGATACGCAGTATTTT	CASSLWTGTSFSSTDTQYF
TRBJ1-2	TRBV20-1	many	16	TRBD1	TGCAGTGCTAGACCGCCCGGGACAGGGGGCGTCTATGGCTACACCTTC	CSARPPGTGGVYGYTF
TRBJ1-4	TRBV12-3/TRBV12-4	few	16	.	TGTGCCAGCAGTCTGGGGGCCCGAGCAACTAATGAAAAACTGTTTTTT	CASSLGARATNEKLFF